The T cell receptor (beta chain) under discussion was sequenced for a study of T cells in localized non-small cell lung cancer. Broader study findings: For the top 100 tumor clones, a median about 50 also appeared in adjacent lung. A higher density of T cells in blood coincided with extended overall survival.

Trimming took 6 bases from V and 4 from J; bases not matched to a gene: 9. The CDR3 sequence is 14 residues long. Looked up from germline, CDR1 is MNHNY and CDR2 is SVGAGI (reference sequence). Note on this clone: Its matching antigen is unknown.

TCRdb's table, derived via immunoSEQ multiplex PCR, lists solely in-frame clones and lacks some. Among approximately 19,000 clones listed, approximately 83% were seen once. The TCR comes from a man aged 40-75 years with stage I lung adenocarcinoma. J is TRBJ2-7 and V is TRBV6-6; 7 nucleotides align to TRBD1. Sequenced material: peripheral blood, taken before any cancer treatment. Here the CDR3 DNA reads TGTGCCAGCAGCTCCGGGACAGCGTTGTACGAGCAGTACTTC. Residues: CASSSGTALYEQYF.